This TCR beta chain was recorded in a study of blood T cell repertoires in COVID-19. Study-wide background: Samples representing acute and convalescent COVID-19 were sourced from the United States, Italy and Spain. Sources were T cells, B-cell-depleted T cells, or PBMCs; the material itself was cDNA or gDNA.

The V gene's germline CDR1 is SGHTA and CDR2 FQGNSA. J was trimmed by 3 bases and V by 0 bases; bases with no gene match: 3. This CDR3 is built from 15 residues. Per the authors' pipeline: Estimation of nucleated cell counts was performed using reference gene primer amplification. Sequencing used immunoSEQ multiplex PCR; TCRdb keeps in-frame clones, though not all of them. V and J calls and clone size are copied from that table; D and trimming were computed from the DNA. The data contain 200,000 to 300,000 clones, approximately 78% of them singletons. The sequenced material came from peripheral blood. The genes are TRBV7-2 and TRBJ2-7; 9 positions agree with TRBD1. The clonotype comes from a woman aged 18 to 35 with acute or convalescent COVID-19. The CDR3 loop reads CASSLAGQGIYEQYF. The DNA of the CDR3 is TGTGCCAGCAGCTTAGCGGGACAGGGAATCTACGAGCAGTACTTC.